This is a list of T cell receptor beta chains from one sample in a study of T cells in Graves' hyperthyroidism and ophthalmopathy. Using its own MiXCR run on the multiplex PCR reads, TCRdb lists one record per CDR3 protein. Among more than 500,000 distinct CDR3 sequences, 15% to 20% were seen once, and the ten largest hold approximately 30%. Sequenced sample: blood. These receptors all stem from a woman in her twenties or thirties with Graves' ophthalmopathy. Both conserved end residues are part of each CDR3. D genes are given only for firm matches. The listing skips clone size in some rows; elsewhere it reads once, few, many or a size class.

J gene,V gene,clone size,D gene,CDR3 protein,CDR3 DNA
TRBJ2-7,TRBV28,many,TRBD2,CASSLPRGDEQYF,TGTGCCAGCAGCCTCCCTCGGGGGGACGAGCAGTACTTC
TRBJ2-5,TRBV4-1,-,-,CASSQVVLRSRILVETQYF,TGCGCCAGCAGCCAGGTCGTTTTGCGATCGCGGATTCTTGTAGAGACCCAGTACTTC
TRBJ1-1,TRBV2,-,-,CASTTPQGTKNTEAFF,TGTGCCAGCACCACCCCCCAGGGGACAAAGAACACTGAAGCTTTCTTT
TRBJ2-1,TRBV30,many,-,CAWSVLDRDYEQFF,TGTGCCTGGAGTGTTCTAGACAGGGACTATGAGCAGTTCTTC
TRBJ2-3,TRBV25-1,-,-,CASSEVALNTQYF,TGTGCCAGCAGTGAGGTGGCTTTAAACACGCAGTATTTT
TRBJ1-5,TRBV6-1,many,TRBD1,CASRRTGQGISSHQPQHF,TGTGCCAGCAGGCGTACGGGACAGGGGATTTCCTCGCATCAGCCCCAGCATTTT
TRBJ1-1,TRBV7-2,many,-,CASSRDSGEAFF,TGTGCCAGCAGCCGCGACAGTGGTGAAGCTTTCTTT
TRBJ2-1,TRBV27,-,-,CASSFSGFVGIDEQFF,TGTGCCAGCAGTTTTTCTGGGTTCGTGGGGATCGATGAGCAGTTCTTC
TRBJ1-4,TRBV6-1,many,-,CASSEASPSNEKLFF,TGTGCCAGCAGTGAAGCCTCACCGTCTAATGAAAAACTGTTTTTT
TRBJ2-1,TRBV5-1,many,TRBD2,CASSKTLADPNEQFF,TGCGCCAGCAGTAAGACACTAGCGGACCCGAATGAGCAGTTCTTC
TRBJ1-2,TRBV5-1,many,-,CASSSTANYGYTF,TGCGCCAGCAGCTCTACAGCGAACTATGGCTACACCTTC
TRBJ2-1,TRBV24-1,many,-,CATSDPLWDRGFYNEQFF,-
TRBJ2-1,TRBV7-9,few,-,CASSLETGSPNEQFF,TGTGCCAGCAGCTTAGAAACAGGGTCCCCCAATGAGCAGTTCTTC
TRBJ2-1,TRBV11-2,-,TRBD2,CASSSGTSGISGRKFF,TGTGCCAGCAGCTCCGGGACTAGCGGGATATCGGGCAGGAAGTTCTTC
TRBJ2-7,TRBV7-2,many,TRBD1,CASRQGMFNEQYF,TGTGCCAGTAGACAGGGGATGTTCAACGAGCAGTACTTC
TRBJ2-1,TRBV19,few,-,CASIPGPNPYNEQFF,TGTGCCAGTATCCCGGGACCCAACCCTTACAATGAGCAGTTCTTC
TRBJ2-7,TRBV7-3,few,TRBD2,CASSLQAGGSYEQYF,TGTGCCAGCAGCTTACAAGCGGGAGGGAGCTACGAGCAGTACTTC
TRBJ2-5,TRBV3-2,-,-,CASSKLTSAEETQYF,TGTGCCAGCAGCAAATTAACTAGCGCAGAGGAGACCCAGTACTTC
TRBJ2-4,TRBV27,-,-,CASSPGYAKNIQYF,TGTGCCAGCTCCCCGGGCTACGCCAAAAACATTCAGTACTTC
TRBJ2-7,TRBV5-1,-,TRBD2,CASSSLGTSVTYEQYF,TGCGCCAGCAGCTCGCTGGGGACTAGCGTTACCTACGAGCAGTACTTC
TRBJ2-4,TRBV5-1,-,-,CASSLSSLLAKNIQYF,TGCGCCAGCAGCTTGAGTAGCCTTTTAGCCAAAAACATTCAGTACTTC
TRBJ2-3,TRBV20-1,-,TRBD2,CSATWTSENTDTQYF,TGCAGTGCTACCTGGACTAGCGAGAACACAGATACGCAGTATTTT
TRBJ1-1,TRBV28,many,-,CASTQTVNTEAFF,TGTGCCAGCACTCAGACAGTAAACACTGAAGCTTTCTTT
TRBJ2-7,TRBV28,many,TRBD2,CASSTGAASGRTYEQYF,TGTGCCAGCAGTACAGGGGCGGCTAGCGGGAGAACCTACGAGCAGTACTTC
TRBJ2-2,TRBV12-5,-,-,CASGQGPAGSTGELFF,TGTGCTAGTGGCCAGGGACCAGCTGGTAGCACCGGGGAGCTGTTTTTT
TRBJ2-5,TRBV20-1,many,TRBD2,CSAPPPLAIQETQYF,TGCAGTGCTCCCCCACCACTAGCGATTCAAGAGACCCAGTACTTC
TRBJ1-4,TRBV20-1,-,TRBD1,CSARKQGDWEKLFF,TGCAGTGCTAGAAAACAGGGGGATTGGGAAAAACTGTTTTTT
TRBJ1-2,TRBV18,many,-,CASSPTNGAVNYGYTF,TGTGCCAGCTCACCCACCAACGGGGCTGTGAACTATGGCTACACCTTC
TRBJ2-2,TRBV5-1,few,TRBD2,CASSLVLAGAGELFF,TGCGCCAGCAGCTTGGTTCTAGCGGGGGCCGGGGAGCTGTTTTTT
TRBJ2-1,TRBV24-1,-,-,CATSDLGETNEQFF,TGTGCCACCAGTGATTTGGGGGAAACCAATGAGCAGTTCTTC
TRBJ2-1,TRBV29-1,-,TRBD2,CSVVRETRFF,TGCAGCGTTGTGCGGGAGACGCGGTTCTTC
TRBJ2-2,TRBV3-1,many,TRBD2,CASSQGRLAISGELFF,TGTGCCAGCAGCCAAGGTCGACTAGCGATATCCGGGGAGCTGTTTTTT
TRBJ2-7,TRBV20-1,few,TRBD1,CSARQGVWEQYF,TGCAGTGCTAGACAGGGGGTCTGGGAGCAGTACTTC
TRBJ1-2,TRBV5-1,many,TRBD1,CASSDQTGGYGYTF,TGCGCCAGCAGCGATCAGACAGGGGGGTATGGCTACACCTTC
TRBJ1-5,TRBV12-3/TRBV12-4,many,TRBD1,CASSQGQGAAGQPQHF,TGTGCCAGCAGCCAGGGACAGGGCGCGGCAGGTCAGCCCCAGCATTTT
TRBJ2-1,TRBV7-2,many,TRBD2,CASSTPTIPSGILGEQFF,TGTGCCAGCAGCACCCCAACCATCCCTAGCGGGATTCTCGGGGAGCAGTTCTTC
TRBJ2-1,TRBV30,many,TRBD1,CAWTAQGARNNEQFF,TGTGCCTGGACCGCGCAGGGGGCACGTAACAATGAGCAGTTCTTC
TRBJ1-4,TRBV20-1,many,-,CSASQGTGNEKLFF,TGCAGTGCTAGTCAAGGGACGGGAAATGAAAAACTGTTTTTT
TRBJ1-5,TRBV20-1,-,TRBD1,CSARDDRGNQPQHF,TGCAGTGCTAGAGACGACAGGGGCAATCAGCCCCAGCATTTT
TRBJ2-1,TRBV28,few,TRBD2,CASSPLPGLANNEQFF,TGTGCCAGCAGTCCCCTCCCGGGACTAGCGAACAATGAGCAGTTCTTC
TRBJ2-7,TRBV12-3/TRBV12-4,few,TRBD1,CASSINGQGTREQYF,TGTGCCAGCAGTATAAATGGACAGGGGACGAGGGAGCAGTACTTC
TRBJ2-5,TRBV6-2/TRBV6-3,few,TRBD2,CASRRPGLAGRETQYF,TGTGCCAGCAGGCGCCCGGGACTAGCGGGACGAGAGACCCAGTACTTC
TRBJ1-5,TRBV9,-,-,CASSVDGSRDQPQHF,TGTGCCAGCAGCGTAGATGGATCCAGGGATCAGCCCCAGCATTTT
TRBJ2-3,TRBV20-1,many,TRBD2,CSAAGTSSRTDTQYF,TGCAGTGCTGCCGGGACTAGCAGCCGTACAGATACGCAGTATTTT
TRBJ2-6,TRBV2,many,-,CASSELVLGTGANVLTF,TGTGCCAGCAGTGAATTGGTCCTCGGGACTGGGGCCAACGTCCTGACTTTC
TRBJ1-2,TRBV7-9,many,TRBD1,CASSLEAQGAKGYTF,TGTGCCAGCAGCTTAGAGGCACAGGGGGCAAAAGGCTACACCTTC
TRBJ2-3,TRBV20-1,-,TRBD2,CSARLTSGRGGITDTQYF,TGCAGTGCTAGGTTGACTAGCGGGAGAGGGGGAATAACAGATACGCAGTATTTT
TRBJ2-5,TRBV18,many,TRBD1,CASSPRRTGGMETQYF,TGTGCCAGCTCACCACGTCGGACAGGGGGCATGGAGACCCAGTACTTC
TRBJ2-7,TRBV7-2,-,-,CASSLGAASSYEQYF,TGTGCCAGCAGCTTAGGGGCCGCAAGCTCCTACGAGCAGTACTTC
TRBJ2-3,TRBV20-1,many,-,CSASGQTFKEAQYF,TGCAGTGCTAGTGGACAGACGTTCAAGGAGGCGCAGTATTTT
TRBJ2-7,TRBV29-1,few,-,CSVEGGLPYEQYF,TGCAGCGTGGAGGGAGGTTTACCCTACGAGCAGTACTTC
TRBJ1-5,TRBV19,-,-,CASRRGSNQPQHF,TGTGCCAGTAGAAGGGGGAGCAATCAGCCCCAGCATTTT
TRBJ1-1,TRBV6-2/TRBV6-3,-,TRBD1,CASSWDRRGGDTEAFF,TGTGCCAGCAGTTGGGACAGGCGCGGGGGGGACACTGAAGCTTTCTTT